The rows below give T cell receptor beta chains drawn from one sample of a study of blood T cell repertoires in COVID-19. Clones were read by immunoSEQ multiplex PCR, and TCRdb kept only the in-frame ones, dropping some. The sample carries about 250,000 clones, 65% to 90% recorded once. Input material: PBMCs or T cells enriched from blood (not recorded which). These TCRs come from a woman aged 50 to 60 with acute COVID-19. Both conserved end residues are part of each CDR3. A D gene is named only where the DNA matches it firmly. Some rows have no size entry. The others give once, few or many, or a class for an expanded clone.

j_call | clone_size | v_call | d_call | cdr3_nt | cdr3_aa
TRBJ2-5 | - | TRBV5-4 | - | TGTGCCAGCAGCTTGGTGACTACCTCGGGAGAGACCCAGTACTTC | CASSLVTTSGETQYF
TRBJ2-7 | - | TRBV19 | TRBD2 | TGTGCCAGTACGGGGGGTTTGCTACGAGAGCAGTACTTC | CASTGGLLREQYF
TRBJ1-1 | - | TRBV2 | TRBD1 | TGTGCCAGCAGTGTGACAGGGTTTCGTGGCACTGAAGCTTTCTTT | CASSVTGFRGTEAFF
TRBJ2-1 | - | TRBV2 | - | TGTGCCAGCAGAAGACTGGGCGGGGTTGATCAGTTCTTC | CASRRLGGVDQFF
TRBJ1-6 | - | TRBV27 | - | TGTGCCAGCAGTCCAGATAGAATACAGTTCTTCACACCCCTCCACTTT | CASSPDRIQFFTPLHF
TRBJ2-2 | - | TRBV3-1/TRBV3-2 | TRBD2 | TGTGCCAGCAGCAAAGGCACTAGCGACGTCACCGGGGAGCTGTTTTTT | CASSKGTSDVTGELFF
TRBJ2-2 | - | TRBV7-3 | TRBD2 | TGTGCCAGCAGCTTAAAGCCAGCGGGGCCGGGGGGCACCGGGGAGCTGTTTTTT | CASSLKPAGPGGTGELFF
TRBJ1-2 | - | TRBV11-2 | TRBD1 | TGTGCCAGCAGCTTAACAGGGGACCGATATGGCTACACCTTC | CASSLTGDRYGYTF
TRBJ1-2 | - | TRBV4-3 | - | TGCGCCAGCAGCCAAAACCATCCAGAAGACTATGGCTACACCTTC | CASSQNHPEDYGYTF
TRBJ1-5 | - | TRBV6-6 | TRBD1 | TGTGCCAGCAGTTACCAGGGACAGGGAGGGAGTCAGCCCCAGCATTTT | CASSYQGQGGSQPQHF
TRBJ1-1 | - | TRBV5-1 | TRBD1 | TGCGCCAGCAGCTTGGCGACAGGGGGTGAGTGGAACACTGAAGCTTTCTTT | CASSLATGGEWNTEAFF
TRBJ2-7 | once | TRBV5-6 | - | TGTGCCAGCAGCGCGACCGGGTACGAGCAGTACTTC | CASSATGYEQYF
TRBJ1-1 | - | TRBV6-5 | - | TGTGCCAGCACCCCACGAGGGGGCACTGAAGCTTTCTTT | CASTPRGGTEAFF
TRBJ2-1 | - | TRBV24-1 | TRBD2 | TGTGCCACCAGTGATCCTAGCGGGGGGGCCAGGAATGAGCAGTTCTTC | CATSDPSGGARNEQFF
TRBJ2-5 | - | TRBV19 | TRBD2 | TGTGCCAGTACCCCTCAGCGGGGGGTGGGGACCCAGTACTTC | CASTPQRGVGTQYF
TRBJ2-7 | - | TRBV7-9 | - | TGTGCCAGCAGCTTAGACAACTACGAGCAGTACTTC | CASSLDNYEQYF
TRBJ2-5 | few | TRBV7-9 | TRBD1 | TGTGCCAGCAGCCGGACAGGGCTTGGAGAGACCCAGTACTTC | CASSRTGLGETQYF
TRBJ1-5 | - | TRBV6-5 | - | TGTGCCAGCAGTTATTCCGGGGGCAATCAGCCCCAGCATTTT | CASSYSGGNQPQHF
TRBJ1-1 | - | TRBV19 | - | TGTGCCAGTAGCCCGAATCAGGGCGCAGCTTTCTTT | CASSPNQGAAFF
TRBJ1-2 | - | TRBV5-1 | - | TGCGCCAGCAGCTTGGCCGGGGAGGGGAGGTATGGCTACACCTTC | CASSLAGEGRYGYTF
TRBJ1-6 | - | TRBV18 | - | TGTGCCAGCTCACGGGGGGAGGGGTATAATTCACCCCTCCACTTT | CASSRGEGYNSPLHF
TRBJ2-5 | - | TRBV5-1 | TRBD2 | TGCGCCAGCAGCTCCTTTGGACTAGCGGGGGGGCTGGGGAAAGAGACCCAGTACTTC | CASSSFGLAGGLGKETQYF
TRBJ2-1 | - | TRBV2 | TRBD1 | TGTGCCAGCAGCCACTCGGACAGGGCCGTTAAGGATGAGCAGTTCTTC | CASSHSDRAVKDEQFF
TRBJ2-1 | once | TRBV5-4 | TRBD2 | TGTGCCAGCAGCTTGGCTAGCGGGGGGGCTGGAGAGCAGTTCTTC | CASSLASGGAGEQFF